These T cell receptor beta chains were read from a single sample in a study of blood T cell repertoires in COVID-19. The method was immunoSEQ multiplex PCR; TCRdb's version includes in-frame clones alone and lacks a portion of them. Here the sample spans about 220,000 clones, 80% to 90% being singletons. The sequencing input was peripheral blood. Every receptor here comes from an older woman who had recovered from COVID-19. CDR3s include the opening cysteine and the closing phenylalanine or tryptophan. Each record gives: D gene, J gene, clone size, V gene, CDR3 protein, CDR3 DNA. D genes are given only for firm matches. A row's size may be missing; if present it is once, few, many or a size class.

- TRBJ1-6 - TRBV12-5 CASGGGGPWASPLHF TGTGCTAGTGGGGGAGGGGGTCCTTGGGCGTCACCCCTCCACTTT
TRBD1 TRBJ1-1 - TRBV20-1 CSARTGGEAFF TGCAGTGCTCGGACAGGGGGTGAAGCTTTCTTT
- TRBJ1-1 - TRBV19 CASAFRGHLNTEAFF TGTGCCAGTGCCTTCAGGGGACATTTGAACACTGAAGCTTTCTTT
- TRBJ1-1 - TRBV2 CASSGDTLEAFF TGTGCCAGCAGCGGGGACACCCTAGAAGCTTTCTTT
TRBD1 TRBJ1-2 - TRBV5-8 CASRLSGTGGAFGGYTF TGTGCCAGCAGGTTATCCGGGACAGGGGGCGCTTTTGGAGGCTACACCTTC
TRBD1 TRBJ1-2 - TRBV2 CASRATGLVYGYTF TGTGCCAGCAGAGCGACAGGGTTGGTCTATGGCTACACCTTC
TRBD2 TRBJ2-5 - TRBV14 CASSPATGLARETQYF TGTGCCAGCAGCCCCGCGACGGGACTAGCGAGGGAGACCCAGTACTTC
- TRBJ2-7 once TRBV7-3 CASSLERGYYEQYF TGTGCCAGCAGCTTAGAACGAGGTTACTACGAGCAGTACTTC
TRBD2 TRBJ2-3 - TRBV2 CASSDVAGVDTQYF TGTGCCAGCAGTGATGTAGCGGGGGTCGATACGCAGTATTTT
TRBD2 TRBJ2-7 - TRBV9 CASSVGLAGGPLEQYF TGTGCCAGCAGCGTAGGGTTAGCGGGGGGGCCGCTCGAGCAGTACTTC
- TRBJ1-1 - TRBV5-6 CASSPRTGMNTEAFF TGTGCCAGCAGCCCCCGTACAGGGATGAACACTGAAGCTTTCTTT
- TRBJ1-3 - TRBV5-1 CASSLSGAQPGNTIYF TGCGCCAGCAGCTTATCTGGGGCCCAGCCCGGAAACACCATATATTTT
TRBD1 TRBJ1-2 - TRBV18 CASSPATGIDGGYTF TGTGCCAGCTCACCGGCGACAGGGATCGATGGCGGCTACACCTTC
- TRBJ2-2 - TRBV27 CASRRLGARDTGELFF TGTGCCAGCAGACGCCTTGGGGCCCGGGACACCGGGGAGCTGTTTTTT
TRBD2 TRBJ2-5 - TRBV5-6 CASSLARLAGTFQETQYF TGTGCCAGCAGCTTGGCCCGGCTAGCGGGAACATTCCAAGAGACCCAGTACTTC
TRBD2 TRBJ2-1 - TRBV7-3 CASSLGLAGGEQFF TGTGCCAGCAGCTTAGGACTAGCGGGGGGCGAGCAGTTCTTC
TRBD1 TRBJ1-1 - TRBV30 CAWGTGLNTEAFF TGTGCCTGGGGGACAGGGCTGAACACTGAAGCTTTCTTT
- TRBJ1-2 - TRBV9 CASSVDVTEDYGYTF TGTGCCAGCAGCGTAGACGTGACAGAGGACTATGGCTACACCTTC
- TRBJ2-2 once TRBV5-4 CASSFRTVGTGELFF TGTGCCAGCAGCTTTCGGACAGTCGGCACCGGGGAGCTGTTTTTT
TRBD1 TRBJ1-2 few TRBV7-2 CASSSGQARGYGYTF TGTGCCAGCAGCTCAGGACAGGCCCGGGGCTATGGCTACACCTTC
TRBD2 TRBJ2-1 - TRBV15 CATQAGEGYTYNEQFF TGTGCCACCCAAGCGGGGGAGGGATACACCTACAATGAGCAGTTCTTC
TRBD2 TRBJ2-2 few TRBV6-6 CASRIGLGGTGELFF TGTGCCAGCAGGATTGGACTAGGAGGCACCGGGGAGCTGTTTTTT
TRBD1 TRBJ2-2 - TRBV9 CASSVHGQGAGTGELFF TGTGCCAGCAGCGTCCATGGACAGGGGGCTGGCACCGGGGAGCTGTTTTTT
TRBD1 TRBJ1-1 - TRBV5-1 CASSLEQGRSNTEAFF TGCGCCAGCAGCTTGGAACAGGGGCGCTCGAACACTGAAGCTTTCTTT
- TRBJ2-2 few TRBV4-1 CASSFVRGRNGELFF TGCGCCAGCAGCTTCGTCAGGGGGAGGAACGGGGAGCTGTTTTTT
TRBD1 TRBJ2-7 - TRBV29-1 CSVTSLAGTGNDEQYF TGCAGCGTAACTTCCCTCGCAGGGACAGGGAATGACGAGCAGTACTTC
TRBD2 TRBJ2-3 - TRBV11-3 CASSAWGGSTDTQYF TGTGCCAGCAGCGCCTGGGGGGGGAGCACAGATACGCAGTATTTT
- TRBJ2-7 - TRBV15 CATSRERQSYEQYF TGTGCCACCAGCAGAGAGCGGCAGTCCTACGAGCAGTACTTC
- TRBJ1-1 - TRBV29-1 CSARPGLGTEAFF TGCAGCGCCCGACCAGGGCTGGGGACTGAAGCTTTCTTT
- TRBJ2-5 - TRBV2 CASSLQGLETQYF TGTGCCAGCAGCCTCCAGGGTTTAGAGACCCAGTACTTC
TRBD2 TRBJ2-5 - TRBV15 CATTRGSSGGVGETQYF TGTGCCACCACCCGAGGGTCTAGCGGGGGTGTTGGGGAGACCCAGTACTTC
- TRBJ2-7 - TRBV11-3 CASSAGGSSYEQYF TGTGCCAGCAGCGCCGGTGGGAGCTCCTACGAGCAGTACTTC
TRBD2 TRBJ2-1 few TRBV18 CASSQTSGGDNEQFF TGTGCCAGCTCCCAGACTAGCGGGGGGGACAATGAGCAGTTCTTC
- TRBJ1-2 - TRBV18 CASSPLNVERGYTF TGTGCCAGCTCACCACTGAACGTTGAGAGGGGCTACACCTTC
TRBD1 TRBJ1-5 - TRBV18 CASSPTRGEPQHF TGTGCCAGCTCACCGACCAGGGGGGAGCCCCAGCATTTT